This TCR beta chain originates from a study of regulatory T cells in long-lasting Graves disease. V was cut by 8 bases and J by 2 bases, with 13 bases left in between. CDR3 size: 14 residues. Per germline, CDR1 KGHSH and CDR2 LQKENI. This clonotype showed up many times. iRepertoire HTBI primers and Arm-PCR of CDR3 regions built TCR beta libraries. TCRdb passed the multiplex PCR reads through MiXCR, listing each CDR3 protein once. Of almost 350,000 distinct CDR3 sequences listed, less than 20% were seen once; the top ten hold just under 30%. The time point: persistent/refractory GD, antithyroid drugs over 5 years with positive TRAb. From RNA extracted from PBMCs, the TCR library was made.

This sequence joins TRBV18 and TRBJ1-5; no reliable D call. The sequencing used peripheral blood mononuclear cells (PBMCs), collected when the disease was refractory, from a patient treated with antithyroid drugs. The TCR was taken from a female donor with Graves disease. In DNA form, the CDR3 reads TGTGCCAGCAGCCCCGCCCGGGGCAATCAGCCCCAGCATTTT. The encoded protein is CASSPARGNQPQHF.